A single sample is the source of the 14 T cell receptor beta chains below, sequenced in a study of blood T cell repertoires in COVID-19. Produced via immunoSEQ multiplex PCR; TCRdb's table is partial and in-frame only. The profile shows about 67,000 clones, around 86% of them singletons. Sequencing was performed on peripheral blood. The receptors derive from a man aged 50-59 years with active COVID-19.

The chain couples TRBV5-6 to TRBJ2-5; maybe TRBD1 (5 bases). V lost 0 bases and J 4 bases, leaving 7 bases between the germline ends. This CDR3 contains 13 residues. Germline assignment: CDR1 SGHDT and CDR2 YYEEEE. The CDR3 sequence: CASSLGRGETQYF. CDR3 nucleotides: TGTGCCAGCAGCTTGGGAAGGGGAGAGACCCAGTACTTC.

This clone has a single count. The chain is built from TRBV6-1 and TRBJ2-5; D may be TRBD1 (6 bases). Germline V lookup: CDR1 MNHNS, CDR2 SASEGT. This CDR3 has 15 residues. V lost 0 bases and J lost 5, with 13 bases in between. The CDR3 loop is CASSEAAGVSETQYF. Written as DNA, the CDR3 is TGTGCCAGCAGTGAAGCAGCAGGGGTAAGCGAGACCCAGTACTTC.

DNA of the CDR3: TGCGCCAGCAGTGAAGGGGGAAACTATGGCTACACCTTC. Translated, it gives CASSEGGNYGYTF. The chain carries TRBV10-1 and TRBJ1-2, with a weak D call TRBD1 (6 bases). Germline V gene lookup returns CDR1 WNHNN and CDR2 SYGVQD (reference sequence). Trimming removed 3 bases at V and 2 bases at J, with 7 bases between. The CDR3 covers 13 residues.

The chain is built from TRBV7-8 and TRBJ2-2; 12 bases are shared with TRBD2. Per germline, CDR1 SGHVS and CDR2 FQNEAQ. The CDR3 length is 17 residues. With V trimmed by 7 bases and J by 6 bases, 12 bases remained unmatched. This CDR3 reads CASIFFVGLAGPGELFF. CDR3 DNA sequence: TGTGCCAGCATCTTTTTCGTAGGACTAGCGGGACCCGGGGAGCTGTTTTTT.

The chain combines TRBV14 with TRBJ2-1; possible D gene TRBD2, 6 bases. The V gene's germline CDR1 is SGHDN and CDR2 FVKESK. This CDR3 is 16 amino acids long. Trimming took 1 base from V and 9 from J, leaving 19 bases between them. The CDR3 DNA reads as TGTGCCAGCAGCCAAGTTAGGGACTCGGGACTCGGTGAGCAGTTCTTC. It is translated as CASSQVRDSGLGEQFF. Drawing the rest from reference TRBV14 and TRBJ2-1, the complete variable domain is EAGVTQFPSHSVIEKGQTVTLRCDPISGHDNLYWYRRVMGKEIKFLLHFVKESKQDESGMPNNRFLAERTGGTYSTLKVQPAELEDSGVYFCASSQVRDSGLGEQFFGPGTRLTVL.

V and J are TRBV3-1 (or the pseudogene TRBV3-2) and TRBJ2-7; unclear D gene. V lost 0 bases to trimming and J lost 7 bases, with 10 bases between them. CDR1 is LGHDT, CDR2 YNNKEL, per germline (reference sequence). The CDR3 spans 13 residues. In DNA form, the CDR3 reads TGTGCCAGCAGCCAAGACAGAGGCCGGGAGCAGTACTTC. It yields the protein CASSQDRGREQYF.

V is TRBV5-5 and J is TRBJ2-3; 8 positions agree with TRBD2. CDR1 is SGHKS, CDR2 YYEKEE, per germline (reference sequence). This CDR3 region has 16 residues. V trimming: 4 bases; J trimming: 2 bases; junction bases outside the gene matches: 9. The CDR3 nucleotides read TGTGCCAGCAGCCCGGGGGGGAGCGGGACCACAGATACGCAGTATTTT. Amino acid sequence: CASSPGGSGTTDTQYF.

J is TRBJ1-3 and V is TRBV6-6, with no clear D. This CDR3 has 16 residues. Germline V lookup: CDR1 MNHNY, CDR2 SVGAGI (reference sequence). Trimming stripped 1 base from V and 2 bases from J, with 12 bases between. The CDR3: CASSYFADTPGNTIYF. In DNA form, the CDR3 reads TGTGCCAGCAGTTACTTTGCCGACACCCCTGGAAACACCATATATTTT.

J is TRBJ1-6 and V is TRBV5-1, with D possibly matching TRBD1 (6 bases). V was cut by 5 bases and J by 13 bases, with 19 bases left in between. The CDR3 is 14 residues long. Per germline, CDR1 SGHRS and CDR2 YFSETQ. The CDR3 reads CASSQGHRADPLHF. CDR3 in DNA: TGCGCCAGCAGTCAGGGCCACAGGGCCGATCCCCTCCACTTT.

The chain uses TRBV7-2 and TRBJ2-1; the match to TRBD2 covers 12 bases. The CDR3 loop spans 18 amino acids. Trimming removed 8 bases from V and 0 bases from J; junction bases left unmatched: 11. Germline V lookup: CDR1 SGHTA, CDR2 FQGNSA. This CDR3 is CASLGSGLAGHSYNEQFF. The CDR3 DNA is TGTGCCAGCCTAGGCTCGGGACTAGCGGGCCACTCCTACAATGAGCAGTTCTTC. The entire variable domain, with the rest obtained from reference TRBV7-2 and TRBJ2-1, is as follows: GAGVSQSPSNKVTEKGKDVELRCDPISGHTALYWYRQSLGQGLEFLIYFQGNSAPDKSGLPSDRFSAERTGGSVSTLTIQRTQQEDSAVYLCASLGSGLAGHSYNEQFFGPGTRLTVL.

DNA for the CDR3: TGTGCCAGCAGTGATCACGGGGGAGCTCAAGGAGGCTACACCTTC. Translation gives CASSDHGGAQGGYTF. This chain uses TRBV6-1 with TRBJ1-2, with D possibly TRBD1 on 5 matching bases. With 3 bases removed from V and 8 bases from J, the gap between germline ends came to 19 bases. CDR1 and CDR2 from the germline V gene are MNHNS and SASEGT. This CDR3 region has 15 residues.

The chain carries TRBV7-3 and TRBJ2-7; possible D gene TRBD1, 6 bases. This CDR3 is 13 amino acids long. In germline, CDR1 is SGHTA, CDR2 FQGTGA. Between the trimmed V and J ends, which lost 5 bases and 9 bases, there was a span of 17 bases. The DNA of the CDR3 is TGTGCCAGCAGCCCCCAGACAGGCTTGGCGCAGTACTTC. This codes for CASSPQTGLAQYF. Variable domain in full (rest from reference TRBV7-3 and TRBJ2-7): GAGVSQTPSNKVTEKGKYVELRCDPISGHTALYWYRQSLGQGPEFLIYFQGTGAADDSGLPNDRFFAVRPEGSVSTLKIQRTERGDSAVYLCASSPQTGLAQYFGPGTRLTVT.

This clone was seen a few times. Written as DNA, the CDR3 is TGCGCCAGCAGCCAACTGATGGGGGGAGAAGCTTTCTTT. It translates to CASSQLMGGEAFF. The chain couples TRBV4-3 to TRBJ1-1, with D perhaps matching TRBD1 (5 bases). Looked up from germline, CDR1 is LGHNA and CDR2 is YSLEER. The CDR3 has 13 residues. Trimming took off 2 bases at V and 8 bases at J, with 12 bases between the two ends.

This chain joins TRBV10-2 and TRBJ2-2, with 9 positions matching TRBD2. Germline CDR1 WSHSY, CDR2 SAAADI. V shed 0 bases and J 0 bases; nucleotides not matched to a gene: 8. The CDR3 contains 19 residues. As DNA, the CDR3 is TGCGCCAGCAGTGAGTCGAGTCCTAGCGGGATCGCGAACACCGGGGAGCTGTTTTTT. Its protein product is CASSESSPSGIANTGELFF.